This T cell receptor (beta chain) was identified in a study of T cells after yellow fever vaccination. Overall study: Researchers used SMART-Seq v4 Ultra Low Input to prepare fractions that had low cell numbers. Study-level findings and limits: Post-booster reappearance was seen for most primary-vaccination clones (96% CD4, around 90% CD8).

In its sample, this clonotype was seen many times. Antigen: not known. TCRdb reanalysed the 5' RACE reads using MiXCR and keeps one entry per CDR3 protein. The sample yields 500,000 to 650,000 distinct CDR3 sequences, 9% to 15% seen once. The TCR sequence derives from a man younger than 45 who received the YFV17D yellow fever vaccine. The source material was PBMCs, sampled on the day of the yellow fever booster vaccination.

The DNA for the CDR3 is TGTGCCAGCATGCTAGCGTTTGTTACGAGCTCTGGGGCCAACGTCCTGACTTTC. It yields the protein CASMLAFVTSSGANVLTF. This rearrangement joins TRBV6-2 or TRBV6-3 to TRBJ2-6, with D perhaps TRBD2 (6 bases). Trimming left V 7 bases short and J 0 bases short, with 19 bases between. The germline V gene has CDR1 MNHEY and CDR2 SVGEGT. The CDR3 totals 18 residues.